The entry that follows covers one T cell receptor (beta chain) sequence. TCRdb re-called the RT-PCR reads with MiXCR, one entry per CDR3 protein. There are fewer than 800,000 distinct CDR3 sequences in the sample; approximately 14% occur only once, and about 3.6% lies in the top ten. The CDR3 sequence is 13 residues long. The V end lost 7 bases, the J end lost 3 bases, and 16 bases lay between the germline ends. The V gene's germline CDR1 is SQVTM and CDR2 ANQGSEA. The sample consisted of memory CD4+ T cells from blood. This TCR was recovered from a female donor in good health, serving as a healthy control. This chain connects TRBV29-1 to TRBJ2-7; weak D call: TRBD2 (6 bases). CDR3 nucleotide sequence: TGCAGCGGCGGGAATCTGGAGGGCTACGAGCAGTACTTC. This encodes CSGGNLEGYEQYF.